Listed below are T cell receptor beta chains from one sample, sequenced in a study of blood T cell repertoires in COVID-19. This table comes from immunoSEQ multiplex PCR, and its TCRdb copy is limited to in-frame clones, with some not included. The sample yields 250,000 to 300,000 clones, 75% to 90% seen once. The specimen sequenced was PBMCs or T cells enriched from blood (not recorded which). The receptors stem from a woman between 35 and 50 years old who had recovered from COVID-19. The CDR3 runs from the conserved cysteine through the conserved F or W.

v_gene	j_gene	len	CDR3aa
TRBV18	TRBJ1-5	15	CASSPGQTRNQPQHF
TRBV28	TRBJ1-6	16	CASRLGQEIYNSPLHF
TRBV3-1/TRBV3-2	TRBJ1-1	15	CASSHSDGVNTEAFF
TRBV4-2	TRBJ1-2	16	CASSQMPGQEIYGYTF
TRBV6-2/TRBV6-3	TRBJ2-7	13	CASSSRRAYEQYF
TRBV7-2	TRBJ2-2	16	CASSLRQRANTGELFF
TRBV5-1	TRBJ2-7	14	CASSLGLAIYEQYF
TRBV7-3	TRBJ2-1	16	CASSPVAGGPGNEQFF
TRBV7-8	TRBJ2-1	15	CASSPRTSGRNEQFF
TRBV18	TRBJ1-1	17	CASSPPAGRLLNTEAFF
TRBV9	TRBJ2-7	16	CASSPPGASGTYEQYF
TRBV5-1	TRBJ1-1	13	CASSLEGSQGAFF
TRBV5-1	TRBJ2-2	17	CASSPLTGGRGTGELFF
TRBV3-1/TRBV3-2	TRBJ1-2	16	CARAQGELRANYGYTF
TRBV12-5	TRBJ1-1	14	CASGLGTLNTEAFF
TRBV5-1	TRBJ2-2	15	CASSLDTGGTGELFF
TRBV19	TRBJ2-7	13	CASSRGSPYEQYF
TRBV7-2	TRBJ2-5	14	CASSRDRGQETQYF
TRBV30	TRBJ1-1	15	CAWVLPGVSNTEAFF
TRBV27	TRBJ2-1	18	CASSFGLAGGRSYNEQFF
TRBV9	TRBJ1-5	15	CASSAAGLSNQPQHF
TRBV5-1	TRBJ2-4	16	CASSLGQGSTKNIQYF
TRBV4-1	TRBJ1-4	16	CASSPKAGGAGEKLFF
TRBV10-3	TRBJ2-2	16	CAISELGQGSTGELFF
TRBV27	TRBJ1-5	14	CASSTHNRVGPQHF
TRBV29-1	TRBJ2-3	14	CSVELGGPRDTQYF
TRBV5-1	TRBJ2-3	17	CASSLAGTSGATDTQYF
TRBV12-3/TRBV12-4	TRBJ1-1	13	CASRAGGSTEAFF
TRBV7-2	TRBJ2-7	14	CASSRPTETYEQYF
TRBV18	TRBJ2-2	16	CASSPTGRAYTGELFF
TRBV6-1	TRBJ1-2	17	CASSDAGTGGGNYGYTF
TRBV30	TRBJ1-2	14	CAWSYGVSDYGYTF
TRBV5-4	TRBJ2-2	17	CASSFGGQGSNTGELFF
TRBV6-5	TRBJ1-4	15	CASSRLQGADEKLFF
TRBV5-4	TRBJ2-3	13	CASRLGTADTQYF
TRBV9	TRBJ1-2	16	CASSTAGTGLYYGYTF
TRBV4-3	TRBJ2-3	14	CASSQAGDPDTQYF
TRBV3-1/TRBV3-2	TRBJ1-1	16	CASSLRGRQVKTEAFF
TRBV7-9	TRBJ2-3	14	CASSTGHNTDTQYF
TRBV9	TRBJ2-3	14	CASSVRGSTDTQYF
TRBV10-3	TRBJ2-7	15	CAIRGTGSIAYEQYF
TRBV7-9	TRBJ1-3	15	CASSHLDIAGNTIYF
TRBV19	TRBJ2-1	14	CASRSLGSTDEQFF
TRBV5-1	TRBJ2-1	15	CASSLEAGSYNEQFF
TRBV19	TRBJ1-2	15	CASSIDLTGRVGYTF
TRBV5-1	TRBJ2-1	16	CASAGSTGTSYNEQFF
TRBV11-2	TRBJ2-1	16	CASSLDLGGGYNEQFF
TRBV7-9	TRBJ1-2	14	CASSPRQNQYGYTF
TRBV4-1	TRBJ1-1	15	CASSQGIGGRAEAFF
TRBV4-2	TRBJ2-3	16	CASSQDKRGSTDTQYF
TRBV10-1	TRBJ2-1	18	CASSQGASGGQGIGEQFF
TRBV21-1	TRBJ2-3	20	CASSKLPRRAGLTTGDTQYF